This TCR beta chain was sequenced during a study of blood T cell repertoires in COVID-19. Study overall: Nucleic acid was either cDNA or gDNA, and it came from T cells, B-cell-depleted T cells, or PBMCs.

As processed by the authors: Using reference gene primer amplification, nucleated cell counts were estimated. Method: immunoSEQ multiplex PCR; TCRdb's copy keeps in-frame clones and lacks some. From that table come the V and J calls and clone size; the DNA was used to work out D and trimming. The table shows over 200,000 clones, with around 83% occurring only once. Trimming left V 0 bases short and J 0 bases short, with 9 bases between. The CDR3 contains 16 residues. Germline V gene data show CDR1 as MGHDK and CDR2 as SYGVNS. Sequenced: peripheral blood. The TCR originated in a middle-aged man with active or convalescent COVID-19. V and J are TRBV25-1 and TRBJ1-3; TRBD1 is a possible D gene (5 bases). CDR3 in DNA: TGTGCCAGCAGTGAATATGGACAACTCTCTGGAAACACCATATATTTT. Encoded protein: CASSEYGQLSGNTIYF.